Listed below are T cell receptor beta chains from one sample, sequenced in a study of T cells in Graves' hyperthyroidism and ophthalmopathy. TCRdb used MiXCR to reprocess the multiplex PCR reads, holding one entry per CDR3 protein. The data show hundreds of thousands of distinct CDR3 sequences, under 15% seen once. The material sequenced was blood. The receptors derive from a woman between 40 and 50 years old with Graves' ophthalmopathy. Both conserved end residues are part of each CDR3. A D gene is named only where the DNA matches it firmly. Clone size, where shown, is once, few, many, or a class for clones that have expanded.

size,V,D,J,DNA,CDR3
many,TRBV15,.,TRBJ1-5,TGTGCCACCAGCAGGGACCCGTATAGCAATCAGCCCCAGCATTTT,CATSRDPYSNQPQHF
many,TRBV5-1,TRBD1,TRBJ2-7,TGCGCCAGCAGCTGGGGACAGTCCGCCACCTCCTACGAGCAGTACTTC,CASSWGQSATSYEQYF
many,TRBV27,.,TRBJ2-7,TGTGCCAGCACCCCCAGCGGGCAGGGGGTCCGCGAGCAGTACTTC,CASTPSGQGVREQYF
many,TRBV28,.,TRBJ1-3,TGTGCCAGCAGTTTAAGAAACACCATATATTTT,CASSLRNTIYF
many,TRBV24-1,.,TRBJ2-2,TGTGCCACCAGTGATTTGAGGTACACCGGGGAGCTGTTTTTT,CATSDLRYTGELFF
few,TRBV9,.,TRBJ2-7,TGTGCCAGCGGGGGAGGACAGACCTACGAGCAGTACTTC,CASGGGQTYEQYF
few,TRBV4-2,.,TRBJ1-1,TGTGCCAGCAGCCAGTTAGACGGACAGATATTCAACACTGAAGCTTTCTTT,CASSQLDGQIFNTEAFF
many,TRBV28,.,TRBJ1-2,TGTGCCAGCAGTTTAATTAGGCCCTGGGGCTACACCTTC,CASSLIRPWGYTF
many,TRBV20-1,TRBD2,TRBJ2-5,TGCAGTGCTAGAGACCCTGGACTAGCGGAGAAAGAGACCCAGTACTTC,CSARDPGLAEKETQYF
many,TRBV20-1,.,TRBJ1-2,TGCAGTGCTAGGGGGGGGATAAGCGGCTACACCTTC,CSARGGISGYTF
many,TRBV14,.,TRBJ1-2,TGTGCCAGCAGCCGCTACGGGACCGCCGGGCCGGGCTACACCTTC,CASSRYGTAGPGYTF
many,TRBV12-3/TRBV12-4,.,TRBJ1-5,TGTGCCAGCAGTCCGGGAGGGGCGCATGGTCAGCCCCAGCATTTT,CASSPGGAHGQPQHF
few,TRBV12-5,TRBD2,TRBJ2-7,TGTGCTAGTGGTCTAAGCGGGAGGGGCGACGAGCAGTACTTC,CASGLSGRGDEQYF
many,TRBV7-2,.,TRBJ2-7,TGTGCCAGCACCGCAGGGCCCCTCACCGAGCAGTACTTC,CASTAGPLTEQYF
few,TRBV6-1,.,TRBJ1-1,TGTGCCAGTGGGACTGGGACCCATGAAGCTTTCTTT,CASGTGTHEAFF
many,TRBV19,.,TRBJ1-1,TGTGCCAGTAGTATAGGGCTGGGCCTACTGGCCACTGAAGCTTTCTTT,CASSIGLGLLATEAFF
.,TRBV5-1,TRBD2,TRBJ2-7,TGCGCCAGCAGCTTGACTAGCGGAACGGTGCAGTACTTC,CASSLTSGTVQYF
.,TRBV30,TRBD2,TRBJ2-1,TGTGCCTGGAGCGTAGGGACTAGCATTGAAAATGAGCAGTTCTTC,CAWSVGTSIENEQFF
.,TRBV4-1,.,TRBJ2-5,TGCGCCAGCAGCCAAGATAGGGGGATAAGGAACCAAGAGACCCAGTACTTC,CASSQDRGIRNQETQYF
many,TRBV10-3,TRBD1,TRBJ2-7,TGTGCCATCAGTGCCGGGACAGGGGTCGTCGAGCAGTACTTC,CAISAGTGVVEQYF
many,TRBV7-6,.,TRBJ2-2,TGTGCCAGCACTCGCACCTCCGGGACTGCGACCGGGGAGCTGTTTTTT,CASTRTSGTATGELFF
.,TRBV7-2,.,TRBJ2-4,TGTGCCAGCAGCTTAGCCACGACCAAAAACATTCAGTACTTC,CASSLATTKNIQYF
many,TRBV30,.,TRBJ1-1,TGTGCCTGGAGTGCCCTAGGGGGGGGCACTGAAGCTTTCTTT,CAWSALGGGTEAFF
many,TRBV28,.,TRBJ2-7,TGTGCCAGCGGGGTTCCTAGCTACGAGCAGTACTTC,CASGVPSYEQYF
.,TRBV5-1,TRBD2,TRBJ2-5,TGCGCCAGCAGCCCGAGACTAGCGGGACGGGAGACCCAGTACTTC,CASSPRLAGRETQYF
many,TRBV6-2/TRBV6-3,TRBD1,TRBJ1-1,TGTGCCAGCAGTTCCCCCGGGACAGGGTTATTGAACACTGAAGCTTTCTTT,CASSSPGTGLLNTEAFF
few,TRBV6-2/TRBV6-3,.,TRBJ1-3,TGTGCCAGCAGTTACTCGAGTCCCTACCCGATCTCTGGAAACACCATATATTTT,CASSYSSPYPISGNTIYF
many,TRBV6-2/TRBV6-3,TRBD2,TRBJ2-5,TGTGCCAGCAGTTTCCAGCGGGAGGGAGAGACCCAGTACTTC,CASSFQREGETQYF
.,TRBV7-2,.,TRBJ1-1,TGTGCCAGCAGCTCCTACAGGGATCTCACTGAAGCTTTCTTT,CASSSYRDLTEAFF
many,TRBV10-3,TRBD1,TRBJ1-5,TGTGCCATCAGTGAACCGACAGGGGGGGGTCAGCCCCAGCATTTT,CAISEPTGGGQPQHF
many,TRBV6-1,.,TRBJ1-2,TGTGCCAGCAAGCAGGAGGACCTTGCTAACTATGGCTACACCTTC,CASKQEDLANYGYTF
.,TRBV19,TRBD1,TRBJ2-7,TGTGCCAGTAGTACCGGACAGGGGAGGACCTACGAGCAGTACTTC,CASSTGQGRTYEQYF
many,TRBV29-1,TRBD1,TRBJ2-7,TGCAGCGTTGAGAGACAGGGGAGTTACGAGCAGTACTTC,CSVERQGSYEQYF
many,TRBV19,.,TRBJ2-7,TGTGCCAGTAGTATTGACGACTCCTACGAGCAGTACTTC,CASSIDDSYEQYF
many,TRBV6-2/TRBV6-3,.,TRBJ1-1,TGTGCCAGCAGGGACTCGGGATTTCTGGAAGCTTTCTTT,CASRDSGFLEAFF
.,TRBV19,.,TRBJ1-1,TGTGCCAGTGAGCCTCAGGGAGGGACTGAAGCTTTCTTT,CASEPQGGTEAFF
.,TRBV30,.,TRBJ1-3,TGTGCCTGGAGTCCGGGGAACTCTGGAAACACCATATATTTT,CAWSPGNSGNTIYF
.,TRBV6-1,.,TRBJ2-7,TGTGCCAGCAGACCCCTCACAGGGTCCTACGAGCAGTACTTC,CASRPLTGSYEQYF
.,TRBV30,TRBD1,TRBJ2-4,TGTGCCTGGACCTATGGACAGGGTTGGAACATTCAGTACTTC,CAWTYGQGWNIQYF
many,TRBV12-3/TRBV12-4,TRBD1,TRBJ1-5,TGTGCCAGCAGGGACAGGGGGGTGGATCAGCCCCAGCATTTT,CASRDRGVDQPQHF
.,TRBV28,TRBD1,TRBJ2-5,TGTGCCAGCAGTTTTCGAGACAGGGTCGTGGAGACCCAGTACTTC,CASSFRDRVVETQYF
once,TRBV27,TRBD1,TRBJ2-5,TGTGCCAGCAGTCCCGCGCCGGGACAGGTAGAGACCCAGTACTTC,CASSPAPGQVETQYF
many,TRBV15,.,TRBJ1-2,TGTGCCACCAGCGGAACAGCTAACTATGGCTACACCTTC,CATSGTANYGYTF
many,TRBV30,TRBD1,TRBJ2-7,TGTGCCTGGAGTGTACAGGGGTACGAGCAGTACTTC,CAWSVQGYEQYF
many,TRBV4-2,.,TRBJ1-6,TGTGCCAGCAGCTTTAACCTGTCACCCCTCCACTTT,CASSFNLSPLHF
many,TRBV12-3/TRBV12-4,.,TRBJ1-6,TGTGCCAGCAGTTTAGCTAGGCGATCACCCCTCCACTTT,CASSLARRSPLHF
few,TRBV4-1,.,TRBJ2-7,TGCGCCAGCAGCCAAGATGGTGGCGGGAACTCCTACGAGCAGTACTTC,CASSQDGGGNSYEQYF
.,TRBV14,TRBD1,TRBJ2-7,TGTGCCAGCTCCCCCGCGGGACAGGGTAAAGTCTACGAGCAGTACTTC,CASSPAGQGKVYEQYF
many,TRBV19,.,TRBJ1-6,TGTGCCTCGCGGGGGGGCGGTTCACCCCTCCACTTT,CASRGGGSPLHF
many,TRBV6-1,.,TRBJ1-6,TGTGCCAGCAGTCAGGACACAAGGGCATATAATTCACCCCTCCACTTT,CASSQDTRAYNSPLHF
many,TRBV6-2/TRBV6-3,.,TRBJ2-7,TGTGCCAGCAGCCAGTCCGCTACCTTCAGTCAGTACTTC,CASSQSATFSQYF
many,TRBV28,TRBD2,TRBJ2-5,TGTGCCAGCAGTTCGTCTCGACTAGCGGGAAGGGGAGAGACCCAGTACTTC,CASSSSRLAGRGETQYF
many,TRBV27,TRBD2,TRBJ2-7,TGTGCCAGCAGTCGCCTGGCGGGAGGTAACTACGAGCAGTACTTC,CASSRLAGGNYEQYF
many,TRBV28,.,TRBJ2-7,TGTGCCAGCAGTACCCCCCAATCGGATGGGCGCGAGCAGTACTTC,CASSTPQSDGREQYF
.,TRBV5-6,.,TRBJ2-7,TGTGCCAGCAGCTTGAGGGGAAAGTACGAGCAGTACTTC,CASSLRGKYEQYF
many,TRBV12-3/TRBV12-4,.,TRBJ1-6,TGTGCCAGCAGCCTCAACCTAGGGAATTCACCCCTCCACTTT,CASSLNLGNSPLHF
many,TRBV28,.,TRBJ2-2,TGTGCCAGCAGTAACATGAACACCGGGGAGCTGTTTTTT,CASSNMNTGELFF
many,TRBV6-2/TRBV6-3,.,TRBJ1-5,TGTGCCAGCACACAGGGCGGGGAGCCCCAGCATTTT,CASTQGGEPQHF
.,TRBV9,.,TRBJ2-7,TGTGCCAGCAGCCAGGGGTCGAGCACCTCCTACGAGCAGTACTTC,CASSQGSSTSYEQYF